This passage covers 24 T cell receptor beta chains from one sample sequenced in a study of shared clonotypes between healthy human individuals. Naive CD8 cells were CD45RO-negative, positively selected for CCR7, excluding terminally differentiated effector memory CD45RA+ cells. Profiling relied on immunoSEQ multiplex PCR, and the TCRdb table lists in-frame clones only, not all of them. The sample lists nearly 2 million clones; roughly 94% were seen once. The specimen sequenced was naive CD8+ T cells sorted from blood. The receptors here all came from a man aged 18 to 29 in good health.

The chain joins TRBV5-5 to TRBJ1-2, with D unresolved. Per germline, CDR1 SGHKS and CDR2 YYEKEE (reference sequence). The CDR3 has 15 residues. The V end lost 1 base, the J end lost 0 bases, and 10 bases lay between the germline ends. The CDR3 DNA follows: TGTGCCAGCAGCTTGACTGTTGGGACTAACTATGGCTACACCTTC. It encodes CASSLTVGTNYGYTF.

CDR3 bases: TGTGCCAGCAGTTTCACAGGGCACGGGGAGCTGTTTTTT. It yields the protein CASSFTGHGELFF. The chain couples TRBV27 to TRBJ2-2, with D possibly TRBD1 on 6 matching bases. The CDR3 consists of 13 residues. V lost 3 bases, J lost 7 bases, and 9 bases lay in between. CDR1 is MNHEY and CDR2 is SMNVEV in the germline V gene (reference sequence).

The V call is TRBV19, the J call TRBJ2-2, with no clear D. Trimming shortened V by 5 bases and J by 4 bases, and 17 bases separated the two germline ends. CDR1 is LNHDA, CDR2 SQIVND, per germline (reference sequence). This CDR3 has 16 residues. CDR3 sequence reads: CASSWPQPWGTGELFF. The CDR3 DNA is TGTGCCAGTAGTTGGCCTCAACCCTGGGGCACCGGGGAGCTGTTTTTT.

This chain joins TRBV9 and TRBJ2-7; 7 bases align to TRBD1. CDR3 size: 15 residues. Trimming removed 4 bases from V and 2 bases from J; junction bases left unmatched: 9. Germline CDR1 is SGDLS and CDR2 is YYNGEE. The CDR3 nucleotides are TGTGCCAGCAGCTACGATGGGACAGCCACCTACGAGCAGTACTTC. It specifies CASSYDGTATYEQYF.

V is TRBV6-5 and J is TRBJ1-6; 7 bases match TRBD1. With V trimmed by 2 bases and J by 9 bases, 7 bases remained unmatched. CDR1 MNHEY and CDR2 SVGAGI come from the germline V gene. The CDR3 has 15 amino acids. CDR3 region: CASSYLGTVSSPLHF. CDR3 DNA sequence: TGTGCCAGCAGTTACCTCGGGACAGTCAGTTCACCCCTCCACTTT.

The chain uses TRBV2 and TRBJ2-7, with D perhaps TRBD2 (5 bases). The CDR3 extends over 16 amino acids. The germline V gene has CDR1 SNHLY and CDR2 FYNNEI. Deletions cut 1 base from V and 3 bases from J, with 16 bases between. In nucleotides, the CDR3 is TGTGCCAGCAGTGAAGATTGGGGTCCGGGGATCTACGAGCAGTACTTC. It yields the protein CASSEDWGPGIYEQYF. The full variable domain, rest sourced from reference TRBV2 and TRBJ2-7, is EPEVTQTPSHQVTQMGQEVILRCVPISNHLYFYWYRQILGQKVEFLVSFYNNEISEKSEIFDDQFSVERPDGSNFTLKIRSTKLEDSAMYFCASSEDWGPGIYEQYFGPGTRLTVT.

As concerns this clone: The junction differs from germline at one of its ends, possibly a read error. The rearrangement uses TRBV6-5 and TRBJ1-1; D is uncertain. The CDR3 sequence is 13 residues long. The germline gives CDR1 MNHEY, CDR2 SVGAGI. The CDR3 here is CASSYGVGLPYLF. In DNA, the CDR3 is TGTGCCAGCAGTTACGGGGTGGGCCTACCCTACCTCTTT.

This CDR3 reads CSVEKGNYEQYF. The CDR3 region has the DNA TGCAGCGTTGAAAAAGGGAACTACGAGCAGTACTTC. This chain joins TRBV29-1 and TRBJ2-5; unclear D gene. The J call may be faulty, since TRBJ2-7 better matches the DNA end. Germline CDR1 is SQVTM and CDR2 is ANQGSEA. This CDR3 contains 12 residues.

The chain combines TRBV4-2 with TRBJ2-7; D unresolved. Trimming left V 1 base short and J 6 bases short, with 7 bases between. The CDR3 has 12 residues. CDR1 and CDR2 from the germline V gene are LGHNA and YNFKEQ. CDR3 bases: TGTGCCAGCAGCCAAGGCACTATCGAGCAGTACTTC. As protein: CASSQGTIEQYF.

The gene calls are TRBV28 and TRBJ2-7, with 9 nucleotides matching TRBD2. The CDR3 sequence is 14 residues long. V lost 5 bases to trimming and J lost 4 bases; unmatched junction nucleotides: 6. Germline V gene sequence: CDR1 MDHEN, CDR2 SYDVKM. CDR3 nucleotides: TGTGCCAGCAGTATAGCGGGGGAATTTTACGAGCAGTACTTC. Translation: CASSIAGEFYEQYF.

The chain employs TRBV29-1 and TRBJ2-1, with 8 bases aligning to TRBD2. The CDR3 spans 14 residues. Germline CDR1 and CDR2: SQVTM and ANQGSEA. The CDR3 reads CTAEREWSYNEQFF. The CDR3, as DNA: TGCACCGCCGAGCGGGAGTGGTCCTACAATGAGCAGTTCTTC.

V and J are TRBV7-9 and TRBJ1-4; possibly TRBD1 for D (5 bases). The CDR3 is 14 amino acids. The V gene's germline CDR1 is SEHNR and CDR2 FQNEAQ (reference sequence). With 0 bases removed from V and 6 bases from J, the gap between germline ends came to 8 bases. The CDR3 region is CASSLAGRDEKLFF. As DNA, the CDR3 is TGTGCCAGCAGCTTAGCGGGACGGGATGAAAAACTGTTTTTT.

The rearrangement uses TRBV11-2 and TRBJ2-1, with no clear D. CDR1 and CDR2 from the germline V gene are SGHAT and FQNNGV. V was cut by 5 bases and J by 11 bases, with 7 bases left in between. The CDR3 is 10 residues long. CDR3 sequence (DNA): TGTGCCAGCAGCCTTAATAAGCAGTTCTTC. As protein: CASSLNKQFF.

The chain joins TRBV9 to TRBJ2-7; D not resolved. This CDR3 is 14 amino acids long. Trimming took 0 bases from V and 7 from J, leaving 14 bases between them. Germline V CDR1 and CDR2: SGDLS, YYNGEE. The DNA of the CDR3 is TGTGCCAGCAGCGTAGCCAAGCACAGCCCGGAGCAGTACTTC. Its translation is CASSVAKHSPEQYF.

The DNA for the CDR3 is TGTGCCAGCAGCTTTATCGGGGCGGGAGAGACCCAGTACTTC. This sequence encodes CASSFIGAGETQYF. This chain links TRBV7-9 with TRBJ2-5; perhaps D is TRBD1 or TRBD2 (5 bases each). V was pared by 3 bases and J by 4 bases, with 12 bases between. This CDR3 spans 14 amino acids. CDR1 and CDR2 (germline): SEHNR, FQNEAQ (reference sequence).

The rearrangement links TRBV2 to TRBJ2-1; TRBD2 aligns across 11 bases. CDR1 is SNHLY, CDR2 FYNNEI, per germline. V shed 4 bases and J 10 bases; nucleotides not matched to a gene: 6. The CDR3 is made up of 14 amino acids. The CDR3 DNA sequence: TGTGCCAGCAGTGTAGCGGGGGGGCCTTGGGAGCAGTTCTTC. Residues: CASSVAGGPWEQFF.

CDR3 DNA sequence: TGTGCCAGCAGCGTAGCAGGAGGTCAGCAGTACTTC. It encodes CASSVAGGQQYF. The chain carries TRBV9 and TRBJ2-7, with D maybe TRBD2 (5 bases). The CDR3 length is 12 residues. Germline CDR1 is SGDLS and CDR2 is YYNGEE. V was cut by 0 bases and J by 8 bases, with 9 bases left in between.

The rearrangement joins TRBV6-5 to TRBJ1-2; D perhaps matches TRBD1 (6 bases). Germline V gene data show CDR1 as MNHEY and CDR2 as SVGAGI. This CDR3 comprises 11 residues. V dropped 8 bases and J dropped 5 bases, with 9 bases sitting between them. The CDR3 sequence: CASAGTYGYTF. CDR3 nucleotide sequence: TGTGCCAGCGCCGGGACATATGGCTACACCTTC.

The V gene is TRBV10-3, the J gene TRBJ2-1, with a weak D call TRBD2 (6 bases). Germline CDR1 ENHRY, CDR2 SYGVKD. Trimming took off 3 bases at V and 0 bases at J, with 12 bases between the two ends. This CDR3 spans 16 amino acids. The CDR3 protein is CAISESRGLSYNEQFF. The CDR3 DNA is TGTGCCATCAGTGAATCGCGGGGCCTCTCCTACAATGAGCAGTTCTTC.

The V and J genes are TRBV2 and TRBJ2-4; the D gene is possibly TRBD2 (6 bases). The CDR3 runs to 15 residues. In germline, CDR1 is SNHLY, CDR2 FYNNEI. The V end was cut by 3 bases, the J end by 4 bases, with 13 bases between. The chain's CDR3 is CASSDIAVQKNIQYF. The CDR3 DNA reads TGTGCCAGCAGTGATATAGCGGTGCAGAAAAACATTCAGTACTTC.

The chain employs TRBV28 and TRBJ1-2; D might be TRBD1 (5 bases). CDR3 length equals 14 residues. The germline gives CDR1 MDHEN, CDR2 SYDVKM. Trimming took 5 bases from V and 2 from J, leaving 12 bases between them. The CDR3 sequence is CASSAPGVNYGYTF. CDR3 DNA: TGTGCCAGCAGTGCCCCGGGGGTCAACTATGGCTACACCTTC.

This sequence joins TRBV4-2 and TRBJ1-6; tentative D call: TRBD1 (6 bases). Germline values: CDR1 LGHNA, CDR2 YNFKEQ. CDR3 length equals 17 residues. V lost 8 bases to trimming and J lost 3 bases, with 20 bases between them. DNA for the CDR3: TGTGCCAGCGGGATGGGGGCCAGGGAGATCTATAATTCACCCCTCCACTTT. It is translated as CASGMGAREIYNSPLHF.

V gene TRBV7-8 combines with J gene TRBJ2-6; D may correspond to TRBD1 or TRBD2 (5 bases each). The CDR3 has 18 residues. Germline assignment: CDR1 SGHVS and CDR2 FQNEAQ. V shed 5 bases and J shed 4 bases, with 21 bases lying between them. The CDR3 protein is CASSPRDGPPWGANVLTF. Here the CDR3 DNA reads TGTGCCAGCAGCCCCCGGGACGGACCGCCATGGGGGGCCAACGTCCTGACTTTC.

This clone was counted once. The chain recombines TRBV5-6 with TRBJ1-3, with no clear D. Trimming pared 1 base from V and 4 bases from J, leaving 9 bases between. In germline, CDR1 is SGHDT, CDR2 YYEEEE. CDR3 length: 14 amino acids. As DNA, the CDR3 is TGTGCCAGCAGCTTGCTCCCCCCCGGAAACACCATATATTTT. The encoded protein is CASSLLPPGNTIYF.